This TCR beta chain was profiled in a study of T-cell memory formation after mild COVID-19. This clonotype was recorded a few times. TCRdb re-called the 5' RACE reads through MiXCR, storing one row per CDR3 protein. The repertoire includes roughly 110,000 distinct CDR3 sequences, approximately 22% of them detected once, and around 41% sits in the top ten. CDR1 and CDR2 from the germline V gene are SGHDT and YYEEEE. CDR3 length: 13 residues. Trimming cost V 4 bases and J 9 bases, with 14 bases left between them. The receptor comes from a man younger than 35 who had mild COVID-19 (a few samples of this study predate the infection). Cell type and time point are not known. This chain joins TRBV5-6 and TRBJ1-5; perhaps TRBD1 as D (5 bases). Sequencing was done on a sample of PBMCs or a T cell subset sorted from them (not recorded which). The CDR3: CASSPSPGGPQHF. Written as DNA, the CDR3 is TGTGCCAGCAGCCCCAGTCCTGGGGGGCCCCAGCATTTT.